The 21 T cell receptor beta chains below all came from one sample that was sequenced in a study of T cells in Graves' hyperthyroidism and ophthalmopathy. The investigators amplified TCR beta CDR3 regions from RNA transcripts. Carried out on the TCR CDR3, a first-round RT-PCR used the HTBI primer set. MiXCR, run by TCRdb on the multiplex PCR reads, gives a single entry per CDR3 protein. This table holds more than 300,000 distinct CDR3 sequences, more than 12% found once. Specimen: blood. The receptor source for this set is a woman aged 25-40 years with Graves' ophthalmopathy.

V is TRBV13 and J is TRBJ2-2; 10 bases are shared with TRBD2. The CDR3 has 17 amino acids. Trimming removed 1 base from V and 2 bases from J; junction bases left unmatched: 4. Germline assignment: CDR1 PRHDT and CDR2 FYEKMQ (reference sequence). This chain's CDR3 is CASSLASGSPNTGELFF. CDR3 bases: TGTGCCAGCAGCTTAGCTAGCGGGAGTCCCAACACCGGGGAGCTGTTTTTT.

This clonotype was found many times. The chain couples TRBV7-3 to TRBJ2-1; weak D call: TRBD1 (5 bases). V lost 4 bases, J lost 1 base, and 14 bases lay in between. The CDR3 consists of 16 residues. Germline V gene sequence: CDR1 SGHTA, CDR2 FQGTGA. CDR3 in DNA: TGTGCCAGCAGCTATACACCAGGGATGTCCTACAATGAGCAGTTCTTC. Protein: CASSYTPGMSYNEQFF.

CDR3 sequence reads: CASSLAPANKGYTF. The CDR3 coding sequence is TGTGCCAGCAGCTTAGCGCCGGCAAATAAGGGCTACACCTTC. The chain has TRBV11-1 and TRBJ1-2; no definite D call. This CDR3 has 14 amino acids. CDR1 is SGHAT and CDR2 is FQDESV in the germline V gene (reference sequence). Trimming left V 0 bases short and J 8 bases short, with 13 bases between.

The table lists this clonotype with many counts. The CDR3 region is CAWKFQIFTGELFF. CDR3 sequence (DNA): TGTGCCTGGAAGTTTCAAATCTTCACCGGGGAGCTGTTTTTT. V and J are TRBV30 and TRBJ2-2; D is unresolved. This CDR3 comprises 14 residues. Germline V gives CDR1 GTSNPN, CDR2 SVGIG (reference sequence). The V end was cut by 4 bases, the J end by 4 bases, with 13 bases between.

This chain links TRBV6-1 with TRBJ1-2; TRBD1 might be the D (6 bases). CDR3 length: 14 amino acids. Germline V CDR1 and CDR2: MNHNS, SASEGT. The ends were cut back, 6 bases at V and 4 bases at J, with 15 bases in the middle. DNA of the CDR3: TGTGCCAGCAGCCGTACGGGGGCGTCCTATGGCTACACCTTC. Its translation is CASSRTGASYGYTF.

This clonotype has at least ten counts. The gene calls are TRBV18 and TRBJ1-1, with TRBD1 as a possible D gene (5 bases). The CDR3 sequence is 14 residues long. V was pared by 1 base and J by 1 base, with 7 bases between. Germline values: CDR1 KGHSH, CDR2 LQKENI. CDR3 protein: CASSPQGTNTEAFF. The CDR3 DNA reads TGTGCCAGCTCACCACAGGGGACGAACACTGAAGCTTTCTTT.

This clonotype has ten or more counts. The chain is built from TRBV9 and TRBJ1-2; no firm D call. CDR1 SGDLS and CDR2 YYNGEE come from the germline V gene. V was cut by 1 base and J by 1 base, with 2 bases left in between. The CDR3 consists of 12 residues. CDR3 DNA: TGTGCCAGCAGCGTAAATAACTATGGCTACACCTTC. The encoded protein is CASSVNNYGYTF.

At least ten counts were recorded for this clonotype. The CDR3 DNA is TGTGCCAGCGGCGGGGTTCGGGAGCAGTACTTC. The encoded protein is CASGGVREQYF. The chain has TRBV12-3 or TRBV12-4 and TRBJ2-7, with a tentative D call TRBD2 (6 bases). With 8 bases removed from V and 7 bases from J, the gap between germline ends came to 12 bases. CDR3 length: 11 amino acids.

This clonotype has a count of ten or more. CDR3 residues: CASSPPVLMTNTEAFF. DNA for the CDR3: TGTGCCAGCAGCCCACCCGTTCTAATGACGAACACTGAAGCTTTCTTT. This sequence joins TRBV11-2 and TRBJ1-1; no clear D. The CDR3 runs 16 residues. With 5 bases removed from V and 1 base from J, the gap between germline ends came to 17 bases. The germline V gene has CDR1 SGHAT and CDR2 FQNNGV.

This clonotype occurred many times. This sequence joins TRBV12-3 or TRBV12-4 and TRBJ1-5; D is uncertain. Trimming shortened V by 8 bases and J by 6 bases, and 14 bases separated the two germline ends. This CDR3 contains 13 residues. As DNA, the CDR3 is TGTGCCAGCCAGCTGGGCCCCCTTCAGCCCCAGCATTTT. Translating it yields CASQLGPLQPQHF.

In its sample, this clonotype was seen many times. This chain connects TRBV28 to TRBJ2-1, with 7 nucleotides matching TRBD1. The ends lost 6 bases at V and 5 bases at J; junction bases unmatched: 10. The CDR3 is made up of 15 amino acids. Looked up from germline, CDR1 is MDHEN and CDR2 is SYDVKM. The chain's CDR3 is CASRLPGQRNNEQFF. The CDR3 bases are TGTGCCAGCAGACTTCCGGGACAGAGAAACAATGAGCAGTTCTTC.

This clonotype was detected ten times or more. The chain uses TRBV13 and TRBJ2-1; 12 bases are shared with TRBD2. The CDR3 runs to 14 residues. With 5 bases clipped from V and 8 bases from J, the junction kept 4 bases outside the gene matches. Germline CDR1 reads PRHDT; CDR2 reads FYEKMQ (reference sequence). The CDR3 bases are TGTGCCAGCAGCCTAGCGGGGGGGCCCTATGAGCAGTTCTTC. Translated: CASSLAGGPYEQFF.

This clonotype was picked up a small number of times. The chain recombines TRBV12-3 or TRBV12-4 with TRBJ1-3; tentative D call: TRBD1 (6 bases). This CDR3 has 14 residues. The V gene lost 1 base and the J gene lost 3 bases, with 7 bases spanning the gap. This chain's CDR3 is CASSLVRGGNTIYF. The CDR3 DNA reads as TGTGCCAGCAGTTTAGTCAGGGGTGGAAACACCATATATTTT.

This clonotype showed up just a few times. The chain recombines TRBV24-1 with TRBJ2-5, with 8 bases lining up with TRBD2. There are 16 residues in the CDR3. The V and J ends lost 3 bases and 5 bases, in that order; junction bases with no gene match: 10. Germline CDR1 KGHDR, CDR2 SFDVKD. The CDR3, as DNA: TGTGCCACCAGTGATCCTTCGGGGGGGGGACTGGAGACCCAGTACTTC. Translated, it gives CATSDPSGGGLETQYF.

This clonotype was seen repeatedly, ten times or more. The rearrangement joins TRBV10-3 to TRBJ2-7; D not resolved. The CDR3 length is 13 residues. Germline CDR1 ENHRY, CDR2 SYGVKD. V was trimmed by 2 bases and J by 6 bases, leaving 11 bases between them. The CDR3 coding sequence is TGTGCCATCAGTGAGGTTTCCGGGCCCGAGCAGTACTTC. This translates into CAISEVSGPEQYF.

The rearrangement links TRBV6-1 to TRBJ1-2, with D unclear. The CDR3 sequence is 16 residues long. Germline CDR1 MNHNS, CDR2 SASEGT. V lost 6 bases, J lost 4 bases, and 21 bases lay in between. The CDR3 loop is CASRKPGSTGFYGYTF. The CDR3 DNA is TGTGCCAGCAGAAAACCGGGCTCTACTGGGTTCTATGGCTACACCTTC.

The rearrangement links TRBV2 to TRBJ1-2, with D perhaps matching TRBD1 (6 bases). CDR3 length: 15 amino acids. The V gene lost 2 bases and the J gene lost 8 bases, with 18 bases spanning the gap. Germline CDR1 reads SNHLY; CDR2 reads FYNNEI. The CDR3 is CASSEILAGAGGYTF. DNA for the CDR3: TGTGCCAGCAGTGAAATCCTAGCGGGGGCCGGAGGCTACACCTTC.

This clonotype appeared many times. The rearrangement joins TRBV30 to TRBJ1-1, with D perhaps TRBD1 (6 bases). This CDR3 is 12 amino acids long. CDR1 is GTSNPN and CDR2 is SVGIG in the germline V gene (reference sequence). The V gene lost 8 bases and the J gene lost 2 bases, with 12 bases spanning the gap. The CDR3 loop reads CAGDTLNTEAFF. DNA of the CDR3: TGTGCCGGGGACACCCTCAACACTGAAGCTTTCTTT.

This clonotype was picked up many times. The CDR3 bases are TGTGCCTGGAGTGCCTTGGACAGGGATAATGAAAAACTGTTTTTT. It yields the protein CAWSALDRDNEKLFF. This rearrangement joins TRBV30 to TRBJ1-4; 8 bases are a match to TRBD1. V lost 1 base, J lost 4 bases, and 5 bases stayed unmatched. Looked up from germline, CDR1 is GTSNPN and CDR2 is SVGIG (reference sequence). The CDR3 has 15 residues.

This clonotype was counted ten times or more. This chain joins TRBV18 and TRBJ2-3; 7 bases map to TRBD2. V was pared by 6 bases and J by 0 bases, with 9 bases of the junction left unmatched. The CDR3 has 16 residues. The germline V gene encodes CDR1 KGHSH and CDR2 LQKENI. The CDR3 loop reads CASSPNPSGSTDTQYF. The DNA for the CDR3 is TGTGCCAGCTCTCCCAACCCTAGCGGAAGCACAGATACGCAGTATTTT. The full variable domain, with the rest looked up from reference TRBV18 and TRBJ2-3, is NAGVMQNPRHLVRRRGQEARLRCSPMKGHSHVYWYRQLPEEGLKFMVYLQKENIIDESGMPKERFSAEFPKEGPSILRIQQVVRGDSAAYFCASSPNPSGSTDTQYFGPGTRLTVL.

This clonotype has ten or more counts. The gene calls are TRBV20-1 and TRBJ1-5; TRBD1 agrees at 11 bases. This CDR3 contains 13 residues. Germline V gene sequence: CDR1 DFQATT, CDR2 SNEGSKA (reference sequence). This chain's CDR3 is CRGTGTGGQPQHF. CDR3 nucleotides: TGCAGGGGAACCGGGACAGGGGGGCAGCCCCAGCATTTT.